The 30 T cell receptor beta chains listed next were all sequenced from one sample in a study of human T cells and chemical hapten exposure. Each CDR3 protein gets one entry after TCRdb re-called the RACE reads with MiXCR. Of roughly 180,000 distinct CDR3 sequences listed, about 22% were seen once; the top ten hold approximately 6.7%. As to time point: patch test 1, 2 weeks after DPC sensitization. Treatment given: therapeutic diphenylcyclopropenone sensitization with weekly scalp DPC. The specimen was whole blood, collected in connection with sensitization to the hapten diphenylcyclopropenone (DPC). The receptors were gathered from a woman aged 50 to 60 with alopecia areata. Some clones in this sample may be carry-over from other donors' samples.

This chain connects TRBV6-5 to TRBJ2-2; unclear D gene. This CDR3 is 17 amino acids long. Trimming cost V 4 bases and J 0 bases, with 15 bases left between them. The germline V gene encodes CDR1 MNHEY and CDR2 SVGAGI. CDR3 sequence: CASSSKTRFANTGELFF. The CDR3 coding sequence is TGTGCCAGCAGTTCCAAGACTCGGTTCGCGAACACCGGGGAGCTGTTTTTT.

V is TRBV5-1 and J is TRBJ1-1; 10 bases match TRBD1. CDR1 SGHRS and CDR2 YFSETQ come from the germline V gene. The V and J ends lost 4 bases and 5 bases, in that order; junction bases with no gene match: 5. There are 14 residues in the CDR3. CDR3: CASSLRDRGTEAFF. The CDR3 DNA is TGCGCCAGCAGCCTACGGGACAGGGGAACTGAAGCTTTCTTT. The full variable domain, with the rest looked up from reference TRBV5-1 and TRBJ1-1, is KAGVTQTPRYLIKTRGQQVTLSCSPISGHRSVSWYQQTPGQGLQFLFEYFSETQRNKGNFPGRFSGRQFSNSRSEMNVSTLELGDSALYLCASSLRDRGTEAFFGQGTRLTVV.

The rearrangement links TRBV29-1 to TRBJ1-4; D is unclear. V was shortened by 4 bases and J by 3 bases, with 9 bases between the two germline ends. The CDR3 extends over 13 amino acids. Germline CDR1 and CDR2: SQVTM and ANQGSEA. The DNA of the CDR3 is TGCAGCGTTGTGGGCGGCCCTAATGAAAAACTGTTTTTT. Translated: CSVVGGPNEKLFF.

This clonotype has just a few counts. V usage is TRBV7-2 and J usage is TRBJ2-2; 7 bases agree with TRBD2. J was trimmed by 6 bases and V by 2 bases; bases with no gene match: 6. The CDR3 is made up of 15 amino acids. Germline values: CDR1 SGHTA, CDR2 FQGNSA. In DNA form, the CDR3 reads TGTGCCAGCAGCTTAAGAGCGGGGTTCGCCGGGGAGCTGTTTTTT. It translates to CASSLRAGFAGELFF.

This clonotype was seen a few times. V usage is TRBV6-5 and J usage is TRBJ1-1, with 7 bases fitting TRBD1. Germline V lookup: CDR1 MNHEY, CDR2 SVGAGI. This CDR3 region has 16 residues. The V segment lost 6 bases and the J segment 3 bases; nucleotides outside the gene matches: 13. The CDR3 DNA reads TGTGCCAGCAGGTTGATTAACAGGGGTGGGGACACTGAAGCTTTCTTT. Residues: CASRLINRGGDTEAFF.

This clonotype was seen a few times. This chain links TRBV20-1 with TRBJ2-1; D is undetermined. Germline V gives CDR1 DFQATT, CDR2 SNEGSKA (reference sequence). Trimming left V 5 bases short and J 1 base short, with 9 bases between. The CDR3 consists of 13 residues. The CDR3 DNA sequence: TGCAGTGCTGGCGGTTTGTCCTACAATGAGCAGTTCTTC. It translates to CSAGGLSYNEQFF.

The chain joins TRBV14 to TRBJ2-3; D remains unclear. The V gene lost 4 bases and the J gene lost 12 bases, with 14 bases spanning the gap. This CDR3 contains 12 residues. Germline lookup yields CDR1 SGHDN and CDR2 FVKESK. The CDR3 DNA reads as TGTGCCAGCAGCCCTGAGGCGTCCCCACAGTATTTT. This codes for CASSPEASPQYF.

This clonotype was counted at least ten times. The CDR3 spells CASSFRDVRDNEQFF. The DNA for the CDR3 is TGCGCCAGCAGCTTTAGGGATGTCCGTGACAATGAGCAGTTCTTC. The genes are TRBV5-1 and TRBJ2-1; D not resolved. The V gene lost 2 bases and the J gene lost 5 bases, with 14 bases spanning the gap. The CDR3 totals 15 residues. Germline V gene sequence: CDR1 SGHRS, CDR2 YFSETQ.

V is TRBV7-9 and J is TRBJ2-5, with D unresolved. This CDR3 comprises 13 residues. The germline V gene has CDR1 SEHNR and CDR2 FQNEAQ (reference sequence). Trimming cost V 1 base and J 4 bases, with 7 bases left between them. The CDR3 loop reads CASSLVERETQYF. CDR3 bases: TGTGCCAGCAGCTTAGTTGAGCGAGAGACCCAGTACTTC.

This CDR3 is CSASSPSGVRNEQFF. DNA for the CDR3: TGCAGTGCTAGTAGCCCGTCGGGAGTTCGCAATGAGCAGTTCTTC. The rearrangement uses TRBV20-1 and TRBJ2-1; tentatively, D is TRBD2 (6 bases). Germline assignment: CDR1 DFQATT and CDR2 SNEGSKA (reference sequence). CDR3 length equals 15 residues. Trimming removed 3 bases at V and 6 bases at J, with 18 bases between.

The chain employs TRBV27 and TRBJ2-7; a weak D match, TRBD1 (5 bases). V shed 2 bases and J shed 7 bases, with 12 bases lying between them. The length of the CDR3 is 13 residues. Looked up from germline, CDR1 is MNHEY and CDR2 is SMNVEV (reference sequence). CDR3 sequence reads: CASSLTGSGEQYF. CDR3 DNA sequence: TGTGCCAGCAGTTTAACAGGCTCTGGGGAGCAGTACTTC.

The rearrangement joins TRBV27 to TRBJ2-1; unclear D gene. Germline loops: CDR1 MNHEY, CDR2 SMNVEV (reference sequence). The CDR3 extends over 11 amino acids. The V and J ends lost 7 bases and 8 bases respectively, with 9 bases between them. CDR3 DNA sequence: TGTGCCAGCAAAACCGGTTATGAGCAGTTCTTC. Its translation is CASKTGYEQFF.

This clonotype showed up just a few times. The chain joins TRBV19 to TRBJ1-4; D unclear. Per germline, CDR1 LNHDA and CDR2 SQIVND (reference sequence). The V end lost 5 bases, the J end lost 7 bases, and 11 bases lay between the germline ends. This CDR3 comprises 13 residues. The CDR3 reads CASSPAGSEKLFF. For the CDR3, the DNA is TGTGCCAGTAGTCCGGCAGGCAGTGAAAAACTGTTTTTT.

The V and J genes are TRBV3-1 and TRBJ2-5, with 15 bases aligning to TRBD2. CDR1 LGHDT and CDR2 YNNKEL come from the germline V gene (reference sequence). This CDR3 contains 16 residues. V shed 5 bases and J 4 bases; nucleotides not matched to a gene: 5. The DNA for the CDR3 is TGTGCCAGCAGCAGGACTAGCGGGAGGGTCGGAGAGACCCAGTACTTC. Translated: CASSRTSGRVGETQYF.

This clonotype has just one count. The CDR3 sequence: CSVEFVGQGYNEQFF. Written as DNA, the CDR3 is TGCAGCGTTGAATTTGTAGGACAGGGTTATAATGAGCAGTTCTTC. The chain carries TRBV29-1 and TRBJ2-1; TRBD1 matches 8 bases. CDR3 size: 15 residues. In germline, CDR1 is SQVTM, CDR2 ANQGSEA. V dropped 2 bases and J dropped 7; count of bases not matched to a gene: 10.

This clonotype has only a few counts. This chain links TRBV5-1 with TRBJ2-7, with D perhaps being TRBD1 or TRBD2 (5 bases each). Trimming removed 7 bases at V and 2 bases at J, with 7 bases between. CDR3 length: 11 amino acids. Looked up from germline, CDR1 is SGHRS and CDR2 is YFSETQ. DNA of the CDR3: TGCGCCAGCCGGGACGCCTACGAGCAGTACTTC. Translated, it gives CASRDAYEQYF.

In this sample, this clonotype turned up a few times. The chain carries TRBV7-9 and TRBJ2-4; the D gene is possibly TRBD1 (5 bases). V gave up 0 bases and J gave up 0 bases, with 9 bases separating them. The CDR3 loop spans 16 amino acids. CDR1 SEHNR and CDR2 FQNEAQ come from the germline V gene (reference sequence). CDR3 amino acids: CASSLATEGAKNIQYF. The CDR3 DNA follows: TGTGCCAGCAGCTTAGCGACAGAAGGAGCCAAAAACATTCAGTACTTC.

This clonotype was seen a handful of times. The V and J genes are TRBV9 and TRBJ1-1; 7 positions match TRBD1. J lost 5 bases, V lost 0 bases, and 13 bases had no gene match. CDR3 length: 17 amino acids. Germline loops: CDR1 SGDLS, CDR2 YYNGEE. Written as DNA, the CDR3 is TGTGCCAGCAGCGTAGATCCCCTCGGGACAGTACTTACTGAAGCTTTCTTT. Translated: CASSVDPLGTVLTEAFF. The whole variable domain, remainder taken from reference TRBV9 and TRBJ1-1, is DSGVTQTPKHLITATGQRVTLRCSPRSGDLSVYWYQQSLDQGLQFLIQYYNGEERAKGNILERFSAQQFPDLHSELNLSSLELGDSALYFCASSVDPLGTVLTEAFFGQGTRLTVV.

This clonotype was observed a few times. J is TRBJ2-1 and V is TRBV29-1, with TRBD2 matching over 11 bases. Unmatched junction bases numbered 7, after V lost 7 bases and J lost 5 bases. This CDR3 contains 14 residues. CDR1 is SQVTM and CDR2 is ANQGSEA in the germline V gene. The DNA of the CDR3 is TGCAGCGGAGTGACTAGCGGGATAGACAATGAGCAGTTCTTC. This sequence encodes CSGVTSGIDNEQFF.

This clonotype was observed a handful of times. The chain has TRBV29-1 and TRBJ2-1; TRBD2 might be the D (6 bases). Trimming cost V 3 bases and J 1 base, with 13 bases left between them. CDR3 size: 15 residues. Germline-derived CDR1 and CDR2 are SQVTM and ANQGSEA. As DNA, the CDR3 is TGCAGCGTTGATGGGGCCGGGGGTTCCTACAATGAGCAGTTCTTC. Its protein product is CSVDGAGGSYNEQFF.

This clonotype has a handful of counts. The chain uses TRBV19 and TRBJ1-2; no clear D. V dropped 6 bases and J dropped 8 bases, with 16 bases sitting between them. The germline gives CDR1 LNHDA, CDR2 SQIVND (reference sequence). The CDR3 extends over 13 amino acids. CDR3 sequence: CASRPLAENGYTF. CDR3 coding DNA: TGTGCCAGTAGACCCCTCGCGGAAAACGGCTACACCTTC.

In this sample, this clonotype turned up a few times. The chain employs TRBV7-2 and TRBJ2-1; TRBD2 matches at 7 bases. CDR3 length equals 13 residues. The germline gives CDR1 SGHTA, CDR2 FQGNSA. After removal of 5 bases from V and 10 bases from J, the junction contained 8 bases not matched to a gene. The CDR3 sequence: CASSLEAGREQFF. As DNA, the CDR3 is TGTGCCAGCAGCCTCGAAGCGGGAAGGGAGCAGTTCTTC.

This clonotype was detected only a few times. J is TRBJ2-7 and V is TRBV5-1, with D possibly TRBD1 on 5 matching bases. Trimming left V 0 bases short and J 0 bases short, with 10 bases between. Per the germline V gene, CDR1 is SGHRS and CDR2 is YFSETQ. This CDR3 has 15 amino acids. In nucleotides, the CDR3 is TGCGCCAGCAGCTTGGTTGCAGGGCTCTCCTACGAGCAGTACTTC. It specifies CASSLVAGLSYEQYF. Complete variable domain (other parts from reference TRBV5-1 and TRBJ2-7): KAGVTQTPRYLIKTRGQQVTLSCSPISGHRSVSWYQQTPGQGLQFLFEYFSETQRNKGNFPGRFSGRQFSNSRSEMNVSTLELGDSALYLCASSLVAGLSYEQYFGPGTRLTVT.

The chain couples TRBV29-1 to TRBJ1-1; 7 bases map to TRBD1. The germline CDR1 and CDR2 sequences are SQVTM and ANQGSEA. V shed 4 bases, J shed 5 bases, and the junction held 7 bases outside the gene matches. The CDR3 runs to 13 residues. The CDR3 here is CSVGQGIGTEAFF. In nucleotides, the CDR3 is TGCAGCGTTGGACAGGGAATAGGGACTGAAGCTTTCTTT.

V and J are TRBV7-9 and TRBJ1-2; the D gene is possibly TRBD1 (6 bases). The CDR3 runs 13 residues. Germline V gene lookup returns CDR1 SEHNR and CDR2 FQNEAQ (reference sequence). Trimming took 3 bases from V and 4 from J, leaving 9 bases between them. Here the CDR3 reads CASSFQGTYGYTF. The CDR3 DNA is TGTGCCAGCAGCTTCCAGGGGACCTATGGCTACACCTTC.

The J gene is TRBJ1-1, the V gene TRBV25-1; D might be TRBD1 (6 bases). The CDR3 has 15 amino acids. Germline V gene data show CDR1 as MGHDK and CDR2 as SYGVNS. Deletions cut 0 bases from V and 1 base from J, with 9 bases between. The CDR3 is CASSEYIQGNTEAFF. Here the CDR3 DNA reads TGTGCCAGCAGTGAATATATACAGGGGAACACTGAAGCTTTCTTT.

The chain carries TRBV4-1 and TRBJ2-1, with 9 bases identical to TRBD2. With V trimmed by 1 base and J by 7 bases, 5 bases remained unmatched. Looked up from germline, CDR1 is MGHRA and CDR2 is YSYEKL. The CDR3 spans 15 residues. The CDR3 spells CASSQGGGLANEQFF. CDR3 DNA: TGCGCCAGCAGCCAAGGAGGGGGACTAGCAAATGAGCAGTTCTTC.

V usage is TRBV28 and J usage is TRBJ1-3, with a tentative D call TRBD1 (5 bases). Germline CDR1 MDHEN, CDR2 SYDVKM. CDR3 length: 16 amino acids. The V end was cut by 3 bases, the J end by 0 bases, with 12 bases between. The CDR3 nucleotides read TGTGCCAGCAGTTTCTCTGGGGCGAGCTCTGGAAACACCATATATTTT. Amino acid sequence: CASSFSGASSGNTIYF.

V is TRBV20-1 and J is TRBJ2-1; 8 positions agree with TRBD2. With 0 bases clipped from V and 5 bases from J, the junction kept 6 bases outside the gene matches. This CDR3 region has 15 residues. The germline V gene has CDR1 DFQATT and CDR2 SNEGSKA (reference sequence). The CDR3 loop reads CSARDFRTSHNEQFF. CDR3 in DNA: TGCAGTGCTAGAGATTTCAGGACTAGCCACAATGAGCAGTTCTTC.

The rearrangement joins TRBV24-1 to TRBJ2-3; D is ambiguous. CDR1 is KGHDR, CDR2 SFDVKD, per germline. The V gene lost 6 bases and the J gene lost 6 bases, with 6 bases spanning the gap. CDR3 length: 11 residues. The CDR3 bases are TGTGCCACCAGTTTGGGTGATACGCAGTATTTT. It encodes CATSLGDTQYF.